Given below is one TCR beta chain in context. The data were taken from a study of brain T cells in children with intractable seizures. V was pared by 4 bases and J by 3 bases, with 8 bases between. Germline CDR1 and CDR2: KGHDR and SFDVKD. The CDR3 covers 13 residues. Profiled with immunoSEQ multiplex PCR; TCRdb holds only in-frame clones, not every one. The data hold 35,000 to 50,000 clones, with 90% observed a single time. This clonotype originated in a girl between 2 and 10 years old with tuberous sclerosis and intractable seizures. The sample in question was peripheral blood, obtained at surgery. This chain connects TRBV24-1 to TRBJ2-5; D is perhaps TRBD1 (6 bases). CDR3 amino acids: CATSDRDKETQYF. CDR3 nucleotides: TGTGCCACCAGTGACCGGGACAAAGAGACCCAGTACTTC.